Each of the 2 T cell receptor beta chains below was sequenced from the same sample in a study of OX40 agonist ivuxolimab in advanced cancers. Repertoires were generated with immunoSEQ multiplex PCR, while TCRdb's copy carries only in-frame clones and drops some. The repertoire has under 65,000 clones, about nine tenths of them found once; the top ten carry 9% to 15%. The sequences come from CD4+ or CD8+ T cells sorted from blood, collected in a trial of the OX40 agonist ivuxolimab. All receptors come from an adult with an advanced solid tumor such as melanoma, head and neck, liver or kidney cancer.

V and J are TRBV28 and TRBJ2-2, with 8 bases identical to TRBD1. The V segment lost 8 bases and the J segment 6 bases; nucleotides outside the gene matches: 8. Germline-derived CDR1 and CDR2 are MDHEN and SYDVKM. The length of the CDR3 is 14 residues. CDR3 in DNA: TGTGCCAGCGGCCGGACAGGGTTTGCCGGGGAGCTGTTTTTT. Its protein is CASGRTGFAGELFF.

The CDR3 here is CASNRLAGGNTGELFF. DNA for the CDR3: TGCGCCAGCAATCGGCTGGCGGGGGGAAACACCGGGGAGCTGTTTTTT. The V gene is TRBV5-1, the J gene TRBJ2-2, with 8 bases matching TRBD2. CDR1 is SGHRS, CDR2 YFSETQ, per germline. J gave up 2 bases and V 6 bases, and 9 bases lay outside the gene matches. The CDR3 length is 16 residues.